This T cell receptor (beta chain) was obtained from a study of blood T cell repertoires in COVID-19. Study as a whole: Samples representing acute and convalescent COVID-19 were sourced from the United States, Italy and Spain.

Germline values: CDR1 MDHEN, CDR2 SYDVKM. The length of the CDR3 is 11 residues. V shed 6 bases and J shed 3 bases, with 5 bases lying between them. Study members were between about 18 and 100 years old and lived in approximately 25 US regions. Donors were grouped by their self-reported clinical history. In the original analysis: Estimated nucleated cell counts came from reference gene primer amplification. TCRdb keeps only in-frame clones here, not all; method: immunoSEQ multiplex PCR. That table gives V, J and clone size, and the DNA gave D and trimming. The sample has 200,000 to 250,000 clones; just under 85% are singletons.

This TCR was sampled from a woman between 35 and 50 years old with acute COVID-19. The genes are TRBV28 and TRBJ1-2; D not certain. Sequenced sample: PBMCs or T cells enriched from blood (not recorded which). CDR3 residues: CASSGYYGYTF. The CDR3 region has the DNA TGTGCCAGCAGCGGTTACTATGGCTACACCTTC.